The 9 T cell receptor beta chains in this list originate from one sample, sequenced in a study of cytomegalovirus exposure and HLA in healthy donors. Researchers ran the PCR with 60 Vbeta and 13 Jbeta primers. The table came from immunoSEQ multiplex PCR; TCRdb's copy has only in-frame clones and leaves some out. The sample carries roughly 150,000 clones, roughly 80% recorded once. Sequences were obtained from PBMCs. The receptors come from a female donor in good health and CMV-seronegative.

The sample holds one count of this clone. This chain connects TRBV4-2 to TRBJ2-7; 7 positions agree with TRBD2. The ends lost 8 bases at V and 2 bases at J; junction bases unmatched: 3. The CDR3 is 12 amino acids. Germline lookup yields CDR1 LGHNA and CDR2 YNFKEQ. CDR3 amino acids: CASGLGPYEQYF. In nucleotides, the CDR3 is TGTGCCAGCGGACTAGGGCCCTACGAGCAGTACTTC.

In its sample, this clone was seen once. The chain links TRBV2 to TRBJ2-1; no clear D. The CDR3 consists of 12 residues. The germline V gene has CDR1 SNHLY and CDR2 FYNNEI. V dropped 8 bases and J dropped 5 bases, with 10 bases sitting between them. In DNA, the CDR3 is TGTGCCAGCCTACCGGAGCACAATGAGCAGTTCTTC. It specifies CASLPEHNEQFF.

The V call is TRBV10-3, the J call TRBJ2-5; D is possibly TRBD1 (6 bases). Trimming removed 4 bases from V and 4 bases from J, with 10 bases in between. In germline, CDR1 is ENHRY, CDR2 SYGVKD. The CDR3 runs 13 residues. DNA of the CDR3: TGTGCCATCAGTGCAGGGGAAACAGAGACCCAGTACTTC. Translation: CAISAGETETQYF.

In nucleotides, the CDR3 is TGCGCCAGCAGTGAGTCGGTTAGGACAGGGGCAAACTACGAGCAGTACTTC. The encoded protein is CASSESVRTGANYEQYF. This chain uses TRBV10-1 with TRBJ2-7; 9 positions match TRBD1. V trimming: 0 bases; J trimming: 3 bases; junction bases outside the gene matches: 9. The CDR3 length is 17 residues. Germline CDR1 WNHNN, CDR2 SYGVQD (reference sequence).

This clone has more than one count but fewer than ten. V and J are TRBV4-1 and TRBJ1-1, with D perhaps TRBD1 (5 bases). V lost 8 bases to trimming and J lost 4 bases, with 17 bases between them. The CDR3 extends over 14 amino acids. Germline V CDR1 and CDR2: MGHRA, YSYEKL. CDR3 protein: CASEEGAAGTEAFF. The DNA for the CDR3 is TGCGCCAGCGAGGAAGGGGCAGCGGGCACTGAAGCTTTCTTT.

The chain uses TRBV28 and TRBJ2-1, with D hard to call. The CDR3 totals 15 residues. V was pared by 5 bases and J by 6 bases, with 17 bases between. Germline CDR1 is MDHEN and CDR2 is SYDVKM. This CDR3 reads CASSPHGSRGNEQFF. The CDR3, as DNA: TGTGCCAGCAGTCCCCACGGGTCTCGCGGCAATGAGCAGTTCTTC.

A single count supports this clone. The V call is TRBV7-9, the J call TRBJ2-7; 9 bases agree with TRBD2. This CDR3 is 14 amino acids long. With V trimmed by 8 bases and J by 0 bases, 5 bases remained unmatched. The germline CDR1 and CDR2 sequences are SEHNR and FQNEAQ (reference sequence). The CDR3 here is CASGPSGDSYEQYF. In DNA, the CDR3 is TGTGCCAGCGGACCTAGCGGGGACTCCTACGAGCAGTACTTC.

As DNA, the CDR3 is TGTGCCAGCGGACAGGGGGGTCATCAGCCCCAGCATTTT. It codes for CASGQGGHQPQHF. This chain uses TRBV2 with TRBJ1-5; TRBD1 agrees at 10 bases. V trimming: 8 bases; J trimming: 5 bases; junction bases outside the gene matches: 3. CDR3 size: 13 residues. Germline lookup yields CDR1 SNHLY and CDR2 FYNNEI. Full variable domain (outside the CDR3, taken from reference TRBV2 and TRBJ1-5): EPEVTQTPSHQVTQMGQEVILRCVPISNHLYFYWYRQILGQKVEFLVSFYNNEISEKSEIFDDQFSVERPDGSNFTLKIRSTKLEDSAMYFCASGQGGHQPQHFGDGTRLSIL.

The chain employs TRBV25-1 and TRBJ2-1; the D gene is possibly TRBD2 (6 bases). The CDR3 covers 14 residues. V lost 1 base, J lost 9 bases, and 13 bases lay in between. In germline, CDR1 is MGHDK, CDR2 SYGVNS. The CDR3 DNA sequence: TGTGCCAGCAGTGAATTCGGCGGGGTAGGTGAGCAGTTCTTC. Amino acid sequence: CASSEFGGVGEQFF.